This T cell receptor beta chain is drawn from a study of T cell changes during pregnancy in multiple sclerosis. The V segment lost 5 bases and the J segment 0 bases; nucleotides outside the gene matches: 4. The CDR3 has 15 amino acids. Germline CDR1 reads MNHNS; CDR2 reads SASEGT. TCRdb's copy holds only in-frame clones and misses some; the assay was immunoSEQ multiplex PCR. The sample lists over 55,000 clones, approximately 94% seen once, with about 3% in the top ten. This TCR derives from a female donor with multiple sclerosis, enrolled in a pregnancy study. V gene TRBV6-1 combines with J gene TRBJ2-1; 7 nucleotides agree with TRBD2. The material sequenced was CD8+ T cells from peripheral blood mononuclear cells, taken in the third trimester of pregnancy. The CDR3 nucleotides read TGTGCCAGCAGTAGGCGGGAGAGCTCCTACAATGAGCAGTTCTTC. It codes for CASSRRESSYNEQFF.